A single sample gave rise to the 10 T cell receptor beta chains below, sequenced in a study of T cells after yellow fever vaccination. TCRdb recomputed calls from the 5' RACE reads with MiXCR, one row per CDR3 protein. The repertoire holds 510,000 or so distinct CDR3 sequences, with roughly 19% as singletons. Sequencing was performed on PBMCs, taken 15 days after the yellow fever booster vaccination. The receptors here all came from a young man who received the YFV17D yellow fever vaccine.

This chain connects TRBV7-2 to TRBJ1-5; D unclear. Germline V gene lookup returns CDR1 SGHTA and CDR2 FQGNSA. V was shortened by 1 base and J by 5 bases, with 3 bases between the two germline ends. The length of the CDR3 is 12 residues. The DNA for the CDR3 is TGTGCCAGCAGCTTAGACTATCAGCCCCAGCATTTT. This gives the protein CASSLDYQPQHF.

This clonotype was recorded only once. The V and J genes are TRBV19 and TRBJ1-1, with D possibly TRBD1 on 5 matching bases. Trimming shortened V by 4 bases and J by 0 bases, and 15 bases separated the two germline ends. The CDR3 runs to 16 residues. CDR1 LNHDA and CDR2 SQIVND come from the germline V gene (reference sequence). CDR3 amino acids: CASSKRAGTMNTEAFF. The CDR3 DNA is TGTGCCAGTAGTAAGAGGGCCGGGACCATGAACACTGAAGCTTTCTTT.

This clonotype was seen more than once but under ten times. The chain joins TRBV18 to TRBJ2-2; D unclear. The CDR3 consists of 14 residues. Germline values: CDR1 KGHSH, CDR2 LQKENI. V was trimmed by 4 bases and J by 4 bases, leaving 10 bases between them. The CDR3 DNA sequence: TGTGCCAGCTCACATCCAGGCGGCACCGGGGAGCTGTTTTTT. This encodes CASSHPGGTGELFF. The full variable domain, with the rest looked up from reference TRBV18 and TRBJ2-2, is NAGVMQNPRHLVRRRGQEARLRCSPMKGHSHVYWYRQLPEEGLKFMVYLQKENIIDESGMPKERFSAEFPKEGPSILRIQQVVRGDSAAYFCASSHPGGTGELFFGEGSRLTVL.

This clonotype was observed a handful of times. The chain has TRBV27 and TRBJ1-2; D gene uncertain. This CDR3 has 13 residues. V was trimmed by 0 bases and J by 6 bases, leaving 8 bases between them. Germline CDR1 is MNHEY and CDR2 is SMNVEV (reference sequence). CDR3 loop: CASSLSIGNGYTF. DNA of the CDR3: TGTGCCAGCAGTTTATCGATCGGGAATGGCTACACCTTC.

Here the CDR3 DNA reads TGTGCCAGCAGCCCCCCCGGGCCTGAGCAGTTCTTC. Translating gives CASSPPGPEQFF. The genes are TRBV9 and TRBJ2-1, with D uncertain. The CDR3 spans 12 residues. Germline CDR1 SGDLS, CDR2 YYNGEE. V lost 4 bases and J 9 bases, leaving 11 bases between the germline ends.

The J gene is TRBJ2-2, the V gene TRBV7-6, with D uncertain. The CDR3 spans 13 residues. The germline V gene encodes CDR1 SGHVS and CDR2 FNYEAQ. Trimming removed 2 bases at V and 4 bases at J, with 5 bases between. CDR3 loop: CASSLFVTGELFF. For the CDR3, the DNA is TGTGCCAGCAGCTTATTCGTCACCGGGGAGCTGTTTTTT.

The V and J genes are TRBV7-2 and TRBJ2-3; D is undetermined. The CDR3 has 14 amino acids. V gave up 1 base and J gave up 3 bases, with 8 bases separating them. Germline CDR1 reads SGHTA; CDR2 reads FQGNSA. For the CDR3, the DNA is TGTGCCAGCAGCTTAGACACCCAAACAGATACGCAGTATTTT. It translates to CASSLDTQTDTQYF. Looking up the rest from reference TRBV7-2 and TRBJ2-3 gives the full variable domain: GAGVSQSPSNKVTEKGKDVELRCDPISGHTALYWYRQSLGQGLEFLIYFQGNSAPDKSGLPSDRFSAERTGGSVSTLTIQRTQQEDSAVYLCASSLDTQTDTQYFGPGTRLTVL.

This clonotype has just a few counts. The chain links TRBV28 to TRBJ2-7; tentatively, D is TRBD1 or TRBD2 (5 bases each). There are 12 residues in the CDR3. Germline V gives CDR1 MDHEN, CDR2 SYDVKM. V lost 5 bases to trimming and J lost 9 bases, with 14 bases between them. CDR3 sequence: CASSPLGPRQYF. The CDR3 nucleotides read TGTGCCAGCAGTCCCTTGGGACCGCGGCAGTACTTC.

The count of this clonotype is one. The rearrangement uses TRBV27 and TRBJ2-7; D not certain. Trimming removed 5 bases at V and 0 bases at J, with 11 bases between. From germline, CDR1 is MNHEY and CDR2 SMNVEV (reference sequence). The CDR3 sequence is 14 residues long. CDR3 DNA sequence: TGTGCCAGCAGTCCTGCATTTAGCTCCTACGAGCAGTACTTC. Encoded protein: CASSPAFSSYEQYF.

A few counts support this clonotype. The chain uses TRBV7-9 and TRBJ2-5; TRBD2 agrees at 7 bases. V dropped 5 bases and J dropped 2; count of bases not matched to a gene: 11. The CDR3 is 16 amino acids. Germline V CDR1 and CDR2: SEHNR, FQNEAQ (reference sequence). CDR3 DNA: TGTGCCAGCAGCGAGCCGTGGGGGAGGGGACAAGAGACCCAGTACTTC. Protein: CASSEPWGRGQETQYF.